This passage covers 17 T cell receptor beta chains from one sample sequenced in a study of T cells after yellow fever vaccination (dated by TCRdb to the late 2010s). Receptor amplification or capture employed 5' RACE. Sequencing was carried out with an Illumina NovaSeq 6000. TCRdb reran the public reads through fastp at Q25 and MiXCR, keeping productive beta chains. Under each unique CDR3 protein, matching rows form one entry showing the most common genes and DNA. The sample yields around 310,000 distinct CDR3 sequences; roughly 3.5% were counted once. Roughly a quarter of the sample is held by the ten biggest clonotypes. The intended sense of this specimen's treatment or condition label: live attenuated yellow fever vaccine strain. Material: PBMCs, obtained on the day of the yellow fever booster vaccination. The receptor set was obtained from a man aged 18 to 30 who received the YFV17D yellow fever vaccine.

This clonotype has only a few counts. The chain uses TRBV5-1 and TRBJ1-6; 11 bases map to TRBD1. From germline, CDR1 is SGHRS and CDR2 YFSETQ. The V and J ends lost 4 bases and 9 bases, in that order; junction bases with no gene match: 6. This CDR3 region has 15 residues. The CDR3 reads CASSTGTGGTSPLHF. DNA of the CDR3: TGCGCCAGCAGCACCGGGACAGGGGGAACTTCACCCCTCCACTTT.

The rearrangement uses TRBV4-1 and TRBJ1-1, with unresolved D. This CDR3 is built from 16 residues. The germline CDR1 and CDR2 sequences are MGHRA and YSYEKL. Trimming left V 1 base short and J 1 base short, with 13 bases between. The CDR3 loop reads CASSQVGGRGNTEAFF. The CDR3 DNA follows: TGCGCCAGCAGCCAAGTGGGTGGGCGGGGGAACACTGAAGCTTTCTTT.

This clonotype was seen at least ten times. The J gene is TRBJ2-3, the V gene TRBV12-3 or TRBV12-4; tentative D call: TRBD2 (6 bases). CDR3 length: 14 amino acids. Trimming pared 4 bases from V and 2 bases from J, leaving 10 bases between. The CDR3 DNA is TGTGCCAGCAGTTACCTAGCGTACACAGATACGCAGTATTTT. This translates into CASSYLAYTDTQYF.

This clonotype came up many times. The chain has TRBV9 and TRBJ2-1; a weak D match, TRBD2 (5 bases). V was shortened by 0 bases and J by 8 bases, with 12 bases between the two germline ends. Germline V CDR1 and CDR2: SGDLS, YYNGEE. The CDR3 runs 14 residues. CDR3 nucleotides: TGTGCCAGCAGCGTAGTTCCGGGGAAGGATGAGCAGTTCTTC. Amino acids: CASSVVPGKDEQFF.

This clonotype was found a few times. This chain links TRBV6-2 or TRBV6-3 with TRBJ1-6, with TRBD1 identical over 10 bases. The CDR3 sequence is 14 residues long. Trimming removed 5 bases from V and 10 bases from J; junction bases left unmatched: 5. CDR1 and CDR2 (germline): MNHEY, SVGEGT. The CDR3 is CASSRDRGPSPLHF. In nucleotides, the CDR3 is TGTGCCAGCAGTCGGGACAGGGGCCCATCACCCCTCCACTTT.

This sequence joins TRBV12-3 or TRBV12-4 and TRBJ2-2; 13 nucleotides match TRBD2. The CDR3 runs 17 residues. The junction had 3 bases not matched to a gene; V was cut back by 5 bases and J by 0 bases. This CDR3 reads CASSPGLAGANTGELFF. Here the CDR3 DNA reads TGTGCCAGCAGTCCTGGACTAGCGGGGGCGAACACCGGGGAGCTGTTTTTT.

This clonotype was seen ten or more times. The chain uses TRBV11-2 and TRBJ1-3; possible D gene TRBD1, 5 bases. This CDR3 comprises 14 residues. V dropped 7 bases and J dropped 4 bases, with 14 bases sitting between them. Germline lookup yields CDR1 SGHAT and CDR2 FQNNGV. The CDR3 DNA reads as TGTGCCAGCACCCGGGACCTGTACGGAAACACCATATATTTT. It specifies CASTRDLYGNTIYF.

V usage is TRBV5-4 and J usage is TRBJ2-7; 9 bases are a match to TRBD1. Germline trimming cut 4 bases from V and 4 bases from J; bases unmatched to any gene: 9. The CDR3 is 15 amino acids. Germline CDR1 and CDR2: SGHNT and YYREEE (reference sequence). The CDR3 is CASSLPGTGTYEQYF. The CDR3 coding sequence is TGTGCCAGCAGCCTACCTGGGACAGGGACATACGAGCAGTACTTC.

This clonotype occurred many times. V and J are TRBV6-6 and TRBJ2-6; possibly TRBD1 or TRBD2 for D (5 bases each). This CDR3 region has 14 residues. The germline V gene encodes CDR1 MNHNY and CDR2 SVGAGI (reference sequence). Trimming removed 11 bases at V and 3 bases at J, with 14 bases between. The CDR3 nucleotides are TGTGCCGGCTCGGGGCAACTTGGGGCCAACGTCCTGACTTTC. Its translation: CAGSGQLGANVLTF.

This sequence joins TRBV20-1 and TRBJ1-5; D gene uncertain. The CDR3 extends over 15 amino acids. V was trimmed by 3 bases and J by 0 bases, leaving 12 bases between them. Germline V gene lookup returns CDR1 DFQATT and CDR2 SNEGSKA (reference sequence). DNA for the CDR3: TGCAGTGCTAGCAGGCAGGTCTATAGCAATCAGCCCCAGCATTTT. It codes for CSASRQVYSNQPQHF.

In its sample, this clonotype was seen many times. This chain connects TRBV9 to TRBJ1-4, with TRBD1 matching 7 bases. Trimming cost V 2 bases and J 5 bases; bases outside gene matches: 6. This CDR3 region has 15 residues. The germline V gene encodes CDR1 SGDLS and CDR2 YYNGEE. For the CDR3, the DNA is TGTGCCAGCAGCGTCGCGACAGGGCGCAATGAAAAACTGTTTTTT. It yields the protein CASSVATGRNEKLFF. Based on the CDR3 plus reference TRBV9 and TRBJ1-4, the full variable domain is DSGVTQTPKHLITATGQRVTLRCSPRSGDLSVYWYQQSLDQGLQFLIQYYNGEERAKGNILERFSAQQFPDLHSELNLSSLELGDSALYFCASSVATGRNEKLFFGSGTQLSVL.

V gene TRBV5-6 combines with J gene TRBJ1-5; D not resolved. Germline V lookup: CDR1 SGHDT, CDR2 YYEEEE. The CDR3 extends over 14 amino acids. Trimming pared 0 bases from V and 1 base from J, leaving 5 bases between. The CDR3 DNA reads TGTGCCAGCAGCTTGGAGCAGAGCAATCAGCCCCAGCATTTT. Amino acid sequence: CASSLEQSNQPQHF.

This clonotype was counted ten times or more. The chain couples TRBV7-3 to TRBJ2-5, with 9 positions matching TRBD2. This CDR3 contains 16 residues. The V segment lost 0 bases and the J segment 5 bases; nucleotides outside the gene matches: 7. CDR1 and CDR2 from the germline V gene are SGHTA and FQGTGA. CDR3 in amino acids: CASSLTAGLARETQYF. CDR3 nucleotide sequence: TGTGCCAGCAGCTTAACGGCTGGACTAGCGAGGGAGACCCAGTACTTC.

The V and J genes are TRBV30 and TRBJ2-1; D unresolved. Looked up from germline, CDR1 is GTSNPN and CDR2 is SVGIG (reference sequence). Deletions cut 0 bases from V and 0 bases from J, with 9 bases between. This CDR3 is 15 amino acids long. The CDR3 protein is CAWSVSWNSYNEQFF. CDR3 nucleotides: TGTGCCTGGAGTGTAAGTTGGAACTCCTACAATGAGCAGTTCTTC.

The chain carries TRBV6-5 and TRBJ1-1; D is perhaps TRBD1 (5 bases). V was cut by 2 bases and J by 1 base, with 11 bases left in between. CDR1 is MNHEY and CDR2 is SVGAGI in the germline V gene. The CDR3 spans 15 residues. CDR3 region: CASSYEGLRNTEAFF. CDR3 sequence (DNA): TGTGCCAGCAGTTACGAGGGGCTCCGGAACACTGAAGCTTTCTTT.

The V and J genes are TRBV27 and TRBJ2-7; D gene ambiguous. The CDR3 has 11 amino acids. The V end was cut by 6 bases, the J end by 5 bases, with 8 bases between. CDR1 and CDR2 (germline): MNHEY, SMNVEV (reference sequence). The CDR3 DNA follows: TGTGCCAGCAGATTAAAGGACGAGCAGTACTTC. As protein: CASRLKDEQYF.

This clonotype has ten or more counts. The chain couples TRBV7-9 to TRBJ2-4; D not certain. The CDR3 covers 18 residues. The germline CDR1 and CDR2 sequences are SEHNR and FQNEAQ (reference sequence). V lost 5 bases to trimming and J lost 0 bases, with 20 bases between them. The CDR3 DNA reads as TGTGCCAGCAGCGACCCCTTCATGTCACCGAAAGCCAAAAACATTCAGTACTTC. This codes for CASSDPFMSPKAKNIQYF.